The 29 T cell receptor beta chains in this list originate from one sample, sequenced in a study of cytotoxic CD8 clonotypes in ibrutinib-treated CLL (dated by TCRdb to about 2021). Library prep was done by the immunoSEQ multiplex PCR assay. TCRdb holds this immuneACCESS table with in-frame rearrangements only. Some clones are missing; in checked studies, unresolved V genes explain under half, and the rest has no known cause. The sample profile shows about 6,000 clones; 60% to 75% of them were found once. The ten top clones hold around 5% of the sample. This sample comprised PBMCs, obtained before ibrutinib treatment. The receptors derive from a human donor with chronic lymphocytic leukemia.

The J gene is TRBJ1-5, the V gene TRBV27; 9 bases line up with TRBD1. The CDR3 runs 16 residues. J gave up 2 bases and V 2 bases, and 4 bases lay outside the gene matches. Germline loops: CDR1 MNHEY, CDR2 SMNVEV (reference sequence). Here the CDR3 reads CASSLGQGMGNQPQHF. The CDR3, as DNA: TGTGCCAGCAGTTTAGGACAGGGGATGGGCAATCAGCCCCAGCATTTT.

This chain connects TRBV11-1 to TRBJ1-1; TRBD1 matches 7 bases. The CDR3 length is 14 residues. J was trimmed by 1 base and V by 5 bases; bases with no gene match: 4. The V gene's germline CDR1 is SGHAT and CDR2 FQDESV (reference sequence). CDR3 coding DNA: TGTGCCAGCAGCCCGGACAGGTCGAACACTGAAGCTTTCTTT. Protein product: CASSPDRSNTEAFF. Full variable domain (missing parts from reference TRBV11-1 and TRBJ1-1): EAEVAQSPRYKITEKSQAVAFWCDPISGHATLYWYRQILGQGPELLVQFQDESVVDDSQLPKDRFSAERLKGVDSTLKIQPAELGDSAMYLCASSPDRSNTEAFFGQGTRLTVV.

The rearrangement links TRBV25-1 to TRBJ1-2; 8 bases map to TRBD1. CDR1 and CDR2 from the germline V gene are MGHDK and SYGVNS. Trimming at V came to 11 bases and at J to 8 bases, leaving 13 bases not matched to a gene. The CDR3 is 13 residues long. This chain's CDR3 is CASRGQVIEGYTF. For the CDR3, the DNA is TGTGCCTCCAGGGGACAGGTAATCGAGGGCTACACCTTC.

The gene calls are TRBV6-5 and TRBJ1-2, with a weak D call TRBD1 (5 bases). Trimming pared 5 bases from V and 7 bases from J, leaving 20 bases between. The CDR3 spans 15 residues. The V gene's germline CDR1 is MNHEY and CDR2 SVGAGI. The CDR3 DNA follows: TGTGCCAGCAGTAGAGATCGGGACCCGGTCGGTGGCTACACCTTC. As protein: CASSRDRDPVGGYTF.

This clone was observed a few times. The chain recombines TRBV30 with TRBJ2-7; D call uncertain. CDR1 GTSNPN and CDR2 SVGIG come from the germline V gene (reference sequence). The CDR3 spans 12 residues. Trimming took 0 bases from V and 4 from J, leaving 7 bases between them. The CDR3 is CAWSVLGYEQYF. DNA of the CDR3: TGTGCCTGGAGTGTATTGGGTTACGAGCAGTACTTC. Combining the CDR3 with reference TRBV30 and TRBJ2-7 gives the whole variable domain SQTIHQWPATLVQPVGSPLSLECTVEGTSNPNLYWYRQAAGRGLQLLFYSVGIGQISSEVPQNLSASRPQDRQFILSSKKLLLSDSGFYLCAWSVLGYEQYFGPGTRLTVT.

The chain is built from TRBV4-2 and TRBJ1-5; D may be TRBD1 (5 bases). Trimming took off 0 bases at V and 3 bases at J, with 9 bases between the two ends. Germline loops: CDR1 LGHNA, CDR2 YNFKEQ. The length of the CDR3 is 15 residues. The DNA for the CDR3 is TGTGCCAGCAGCCAAGATCGGGGGTACAATCAGCCCCAGCATTTT. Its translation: CASSQDRGYNQPQHF.

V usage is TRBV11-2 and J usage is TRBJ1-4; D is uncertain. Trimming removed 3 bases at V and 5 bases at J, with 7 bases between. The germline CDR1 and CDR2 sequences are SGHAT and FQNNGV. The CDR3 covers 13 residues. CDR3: CASSFSVNEKLFF. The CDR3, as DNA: TGTGCCAGCAGCTTTTCAGTAAATGAAAAACTGTTTTTT.

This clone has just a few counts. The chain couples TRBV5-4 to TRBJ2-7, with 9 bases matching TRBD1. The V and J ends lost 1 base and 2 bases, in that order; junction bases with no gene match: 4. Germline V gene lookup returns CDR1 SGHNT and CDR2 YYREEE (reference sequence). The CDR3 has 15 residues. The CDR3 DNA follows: TGTGCCAGCAGCTTGTGGACAGGGGAGACCTACGAGCAGTACTTC. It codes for CASSLWTGETYEQYF.

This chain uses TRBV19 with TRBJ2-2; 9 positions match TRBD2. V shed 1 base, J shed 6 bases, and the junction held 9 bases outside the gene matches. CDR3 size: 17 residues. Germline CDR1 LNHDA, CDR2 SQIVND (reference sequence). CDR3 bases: TGTGCCAGTAGTATAGTCGCTAGCGGGATGGGTGCCGGGGAGCTGTTTTTT. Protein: CASSIVASGMGAGELFF.

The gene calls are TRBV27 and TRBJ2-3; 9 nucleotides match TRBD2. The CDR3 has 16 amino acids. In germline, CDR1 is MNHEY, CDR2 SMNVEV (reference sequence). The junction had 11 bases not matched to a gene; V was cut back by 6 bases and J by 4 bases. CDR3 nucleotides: TGTGCCAGCAGGTTGCCCAAGCGGGAGGCCCCAGATACGCAGTATTTT. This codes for CASRLPKREAPDTQYF.

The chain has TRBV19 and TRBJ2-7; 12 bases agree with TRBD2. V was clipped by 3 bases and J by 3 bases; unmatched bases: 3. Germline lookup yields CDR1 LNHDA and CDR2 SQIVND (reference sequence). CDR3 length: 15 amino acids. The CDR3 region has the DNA TGTGCCAGTAGTATGACTAGCGGGAGCTACTACGAGCAGTACTTC. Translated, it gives CASSMTSGSYYEQYF. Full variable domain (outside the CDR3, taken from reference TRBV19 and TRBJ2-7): DGGITQSPKYLFRKEGQNVTLSCEQNLNHDAMYWYRQDPGQGLRLIYYSQIVNDFQKGDIAEGYSVSREKKESFPLTVTSAQKNPTAFYLCASSMTSGSYYEQYFGPGTRLTVT.

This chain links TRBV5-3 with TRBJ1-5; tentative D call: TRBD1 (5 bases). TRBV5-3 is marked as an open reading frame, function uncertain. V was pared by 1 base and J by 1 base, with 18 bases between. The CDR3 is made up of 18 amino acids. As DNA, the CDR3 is TGTGCCAGAAGCTTGAGGACATTAGACATAGGGAGCAATCAGCCCCAGCATTTT. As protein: CARSLRTLDIGSNQPQHF.

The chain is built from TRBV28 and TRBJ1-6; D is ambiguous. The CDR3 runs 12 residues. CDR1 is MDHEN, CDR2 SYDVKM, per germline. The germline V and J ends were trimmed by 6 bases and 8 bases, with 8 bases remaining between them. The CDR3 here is CASSLPYSPLHF. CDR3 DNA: TGTGCCAGCAGCCTTCCCTATTCACCCCTCCACTTT.

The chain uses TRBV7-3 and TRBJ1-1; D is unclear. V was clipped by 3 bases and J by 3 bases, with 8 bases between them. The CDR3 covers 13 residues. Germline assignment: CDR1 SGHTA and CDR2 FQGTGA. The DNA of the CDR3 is TGTGCCAGCAGCTTTGGTGGGGACACTGAAGCTTTCTTT. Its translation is CASSFGGDTEAFF.

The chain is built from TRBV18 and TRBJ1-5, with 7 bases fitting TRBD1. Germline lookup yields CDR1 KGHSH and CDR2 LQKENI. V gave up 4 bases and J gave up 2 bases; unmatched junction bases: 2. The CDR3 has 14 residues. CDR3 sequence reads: CASSQGAGNQPQHF. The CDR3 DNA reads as TGTGCCAGCTCACAGGGGGCTGGCAATCAGCCCCAGCATTTT.

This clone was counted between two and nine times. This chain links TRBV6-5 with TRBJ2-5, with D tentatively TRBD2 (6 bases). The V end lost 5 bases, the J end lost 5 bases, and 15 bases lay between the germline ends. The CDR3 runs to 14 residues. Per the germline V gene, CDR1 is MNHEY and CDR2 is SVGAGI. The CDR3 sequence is CASSPFGSGETQYF. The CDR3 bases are TGTGCCAGCAGTCCCTTCGGGAGTGGGGAGACCCAGTACTTC.

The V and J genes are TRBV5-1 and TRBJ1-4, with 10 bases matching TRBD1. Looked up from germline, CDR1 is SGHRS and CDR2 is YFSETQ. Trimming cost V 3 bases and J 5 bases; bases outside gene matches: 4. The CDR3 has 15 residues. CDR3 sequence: CASSSGTGANEKLFF. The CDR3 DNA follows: TGCGCCAGCAGCTCAGGGACAGGGGCAAATGAAAAACTGTTTTTT.

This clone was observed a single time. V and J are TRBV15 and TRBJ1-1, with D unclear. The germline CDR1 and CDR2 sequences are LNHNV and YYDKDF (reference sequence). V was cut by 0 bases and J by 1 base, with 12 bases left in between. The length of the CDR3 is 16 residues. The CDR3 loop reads CATSRDLGGPNTEAFF. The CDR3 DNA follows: TGTGCCACCAGCAGAGATCTTGGCGGACCGAACACTGAAGCTTTCTTT.

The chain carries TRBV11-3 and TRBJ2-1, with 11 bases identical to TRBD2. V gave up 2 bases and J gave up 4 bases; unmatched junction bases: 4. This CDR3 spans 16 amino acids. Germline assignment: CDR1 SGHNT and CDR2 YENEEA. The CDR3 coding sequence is TGTGCCAGCAGCTTATGGGGGACTAGCGGTTACAATGAGCAGTTCTTC. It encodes CASSLWGTSGYNEQFF. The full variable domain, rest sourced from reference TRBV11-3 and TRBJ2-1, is EAGVVQSPRYKIIEKKQPVAFWCNPISGHNTLYWYLQNLGQGPELLIRYENEEAVDDSQLPKDRFSAERLKGVDSTLKIQPAELGDSAVYLCASSLWGTSGYNEQFFGPGTRLTVL.

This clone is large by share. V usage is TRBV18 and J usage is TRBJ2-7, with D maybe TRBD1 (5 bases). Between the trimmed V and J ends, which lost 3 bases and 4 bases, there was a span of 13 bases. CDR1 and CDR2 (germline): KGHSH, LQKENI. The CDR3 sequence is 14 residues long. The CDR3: CASSPQGVLYEQYF. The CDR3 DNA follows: TGTGCCAGCTCACCTCAGGGCGTACTTTACGAGCAGTACTTC.

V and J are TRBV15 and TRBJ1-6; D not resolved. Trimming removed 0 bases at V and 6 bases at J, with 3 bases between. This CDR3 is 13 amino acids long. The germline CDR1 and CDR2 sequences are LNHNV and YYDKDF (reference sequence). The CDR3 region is CATSRDFNSPLHF. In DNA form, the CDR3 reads TGTGCCACCAGCAGAGATTTTAATTCACCCCTCCACTTT.

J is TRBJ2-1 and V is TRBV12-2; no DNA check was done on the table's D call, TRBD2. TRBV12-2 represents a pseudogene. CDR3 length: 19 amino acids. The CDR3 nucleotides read TGTGCAAGTCGCTTATTAGAAACGGGAGGGAAAGTATCCTACAATGAGCAGTTCTTC. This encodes CASRLLETGGKVSYNEQFF.

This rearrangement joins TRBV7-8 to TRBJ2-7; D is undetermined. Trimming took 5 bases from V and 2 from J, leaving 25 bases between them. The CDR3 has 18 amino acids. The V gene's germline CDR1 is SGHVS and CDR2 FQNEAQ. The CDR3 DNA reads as TGTGCCAGCAGCGAGACGGATGGGATATCCCTTAGGGCCTACGAGCAGTACTTC. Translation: CASSETDGISLRAYEQYF. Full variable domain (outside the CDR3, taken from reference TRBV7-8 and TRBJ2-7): GAGVSQSPRYKVAKRGQDVALRCDPISGHVSLFWYQQALGQGPEFLTYFQNEAQLDKSGLPSDRFFAERPEGSVSTLKIQRTQQEDSAVYLCASSETDGISLRAYEQYFGPGTRLTVT.

This chain's CDR3 is CASSLRSPGSYTEAFF. CDR3 nucleotides: TGTGCCAGCAGCTTGCGGTCCCCGGGATCCTACACTGAAGCTTTCTTT. The genes are TRBV5-6 and TRBJ1-1; D not resolved. The CDR3 spans 16 residues. The V end was cut by 1 base, the J end by 3 bases, with 16 bases between. In germline, CDR1 is SGHDT, CDR2 YYEEEE.

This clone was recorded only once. This CDR3 is CASSSLYLGYSNQPQHF. The DNA for the CDR3 is TGTGCCAGTAGTTCCCTATACCTCGGTTATAGCAATCAGCCCCAGCATTTT. V is TRBV19 and J is TRBJ1-5; unclear D gene. The CDR3 spans 17 residues. The germline CDR1 and CDR2 sequences are LNHDA and SQIVND (reference sequence). Trimming took off 5 bases at V and 0 bases at J, with 17 bases between the two ends.

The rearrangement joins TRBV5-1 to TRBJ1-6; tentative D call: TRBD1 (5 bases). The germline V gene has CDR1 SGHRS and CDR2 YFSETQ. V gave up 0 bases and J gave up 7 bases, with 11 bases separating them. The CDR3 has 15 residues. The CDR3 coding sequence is TGCGCCAGCAGCTTGGGGGACTTAGGGAATTCACCCCTCCACTTT. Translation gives CASSLGDLGNSPLHF.

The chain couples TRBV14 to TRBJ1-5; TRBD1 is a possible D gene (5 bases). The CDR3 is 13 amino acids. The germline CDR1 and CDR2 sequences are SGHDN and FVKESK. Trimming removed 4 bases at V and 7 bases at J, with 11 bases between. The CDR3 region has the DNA TGTGCCAGCAGCCTGGGGCTGGGGCAGCCCCAGCATTTT. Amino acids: CASSLGLGQPQHF.

CDR3: CASSEGPQGYTEAFF. The CDR3, as DNA: TGTGCCAGCAGCGAGGGCCCTCAGGGCTACACTGAAGCTTTCTTT. V gene TRBV9 combines with J gene TRBJ1-1; a possible D gene is TRBD1 (5 bases). The CDR3 sequence is 15 residues long. Between the trimmed V and J ends, which lost 3 bases and 3 bases, there was a span of 15 bases. Germline V lookup: CDR1 SGDLS, CDR2 YYNGEE.

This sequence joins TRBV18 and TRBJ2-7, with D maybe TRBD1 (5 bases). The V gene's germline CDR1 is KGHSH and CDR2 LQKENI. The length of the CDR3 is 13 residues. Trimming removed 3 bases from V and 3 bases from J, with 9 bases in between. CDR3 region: CASSPLRDYEQYF. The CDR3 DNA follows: TGTGCCAGCTCACCCCTCAGGGACTACGAGCAGTACTTC.